These 31 T cell receptor beta chains share one sample of origin, sequenced in a study of blood T cells in healthy people across ages. The second PCR ran about 6 to 11 cycles with a sample-barcoded 5' primer and J-beta primers. TCRdb passed the 5' RACE reads through MiXCR, listing each CDR3 protein once. The repertoire holds approximately 820,000 distinct CDR3 sequences, with 40% to 50% as singletons. Sequencing was performed on blood. The receptors derive from a man aged 60 to 69 in good health.

This clonotype was recorded once. The genes are TRBV6-5 and TRBJ2-3, with 7 bases fitting TRBD1. After removal of 0 bases from V and 2 bases from J, the junction contained 2 bases not matched to a gene. The CDR3 is 15 amino acids. Germline V gives CDR1 MNHEY, CDR2 SVGAGI. The CDR3 protein is CASSYSGQITDTQYF. The CDR3 bases are TGTGCCAGCAGTTACTCGGGACAGATCACAGATACGCAGTATTTT.

This clonotype was picked up a small number of times. The V and J genes are TRBV7-9 and TRBJ1-2; a weak D match, TRBD1 (6 bases). With 2 bases removed from V and 8 bases from J, the gap between germline ends came to 12 bases. This CDR3 region has 13 residues. Germline V gene lookup returns CDR1 SEHNR and CDR2 FQNEAQ (reference sequence). CDR3 amino acids: CASSLKQGNGYTF. CDR3 nucleotides: TGTGCCAGCAGCTTAAAACAGGGCAACGGCTACACCTTC. Drawing the rest from reference TRBV7-9 and TRBJ1-2, the complete variable domain is DTGVSQNPRHKITKRGQNVTFRCDPISEHNRLYWYRQTLGQGPEFLTYFQNEAQLEKSRLLSDRFSAERPKGSFSTLEIQRTEQGDSAMYLCASSLKQGNGYTFGSGTRLTVV.

This clonotype showed up just a few times. This chain joins TRBV18 and TRBJ2-3, with D hard to call. This CDR3 contains 12 residues. In germline, CDR1 is KGHSH, CDR2 LQKENI. The V end lost 2 bases, the J end lost 7 bases, and 7 bases lay between the germline ends. The CDR3 spells CASSPALNTQYF. For the CDR3, the DNA is TGTGCCAGCTCACCAGCGCTGAATACGCAGTATTTT.

This clonotype came up a few times. The CDR3, as DNA: TGTGCCAGCCTGGGTGCCAGCGCCGCCCAAGAGACCCAGTACTTC. This encodes CASLGASAAQETQYF. The chain couples TRBV6-2 or TRBV6-3 to TRBJ2-5; no clear D. V was shortened by 8 bases and J by 1 base, with 17 bases between the two germline ends. The CDR3 runs to 15 residues. Germline assignment: CDR1 MNHEY and CDR2 SVGEGT.

This clonotype was seen ten or more times. J is TRBJ2-7 and V is TRBV5-5, with TRBD2 matching 8 bases. The CDR3 has 15 amino acids. The V gene end was trimmed by 3 bases and the J gene end by 0 bases; junction bases not matched to a gene: 5. CDR1 is SGHKS and CDR2 is YYEKEE in the germline V gene (reference sequence). For the CDR3, the DNA is TGTGCCAGCAGCTCTATAAGCGGGGGCTCCTACGAGCAGTACTTC. It codes for CASSSISGGSYEQYF. The whole variable domain, filled in from reference TRBV5-5 and TRBJ2-7, reads DAGVTQSPTHLIKTRGQQVTLRCSPISGHKSVSWYQQVLGQGPQFIFQYYEKEERGRGNFPDRFSARQFPNYSSELNVNALLLGDSALYLCASSSISGGSYEQYFGPGTRLTVT.

The chain carries TRBV12-3 or TRBV12-4 and TRBJ2-5; tentative D call: TRBD2 (6 bases). The CDR3 is 13 amino acids. V was clipped by 4 bases and J by 4 bases, with 10 bases between them. CDR3 nucleotides: TGTGCCAGCAGTTCCGGGAGTTCAGAGACCCAGTACTTC. Amino acid sequence: CASSSGSSETQYF.

This clonotype was observed a handful of times. The chain employs TRBV24-1 and TRBJ2-3, with TRBD2 identical over 11 bases. With 3 bases clipped from V and 4 bases from J, the junction kept 11 bases outside the gene matches. CDR1 and CDR2 (germline): KGHDR, SFDVKD. There are 18 residues in the CDR3. The CDR3 nucleotides read TGTGCCACCAGTGATGTCGGGACTAGCGGAGTTTTGTCAGATACGCAGTATTTT. Protein product: CATSDVGTSGVLSDTQYF.

This rearrangement joins TRBV6-5 to TRBJ2-1, with a possible D match to TRBD2 (6 bases). Trimming shortened V by 2 bases and J by 6 bases, and 14 bases separated the two germline ends. This CDR3 region has 15 residues. Germline-derived CDR1 and CDR2 are MNHEY and SVGAGI. The chain's CDR3 is CASSYAGYSSNEQFF. As DNA, the CDR3 is TGTGCCAGCAGTTACGCGGGGTATTCTAGCAATGAGCAGTTCTTC.

This clonotype was detected a few times. V and J are TRBV7-2 and TRBJ2-5; the D is unclear. Between the trimmed V and J ends, which lost 4 bases and 1 base, there was a span of 13 bases. The CDR3 runs 15 residues. Germline values: CDR1 SGHTA, CDR2 FQGNSA. CDR3 coding DNA: TGTGCCAGCAGCTCGGACCTCCAGGTCCAAGAGACCCAGTACTTC. This codes for CASSSDLQVQETQYF.

The V gene is TRBV6-2 or TRBV6-3, the J gene TRBJ2-7, with TRBD1 matching over 7 bases. The CDR3 is 15 residues long. V shed 4 bases, J shed 2 bases, and the junction held 8 bases outside the gene matches. The germline V gene encodes CDR1 MNHEY and CDR2 SVGEGT. The CDR3 DNA is TGTGCCAGCAGTTCCCCCGGGACAGCAACCTACGAGCAGTACTTC. Protein sequence: CASSSPGTATYEQYF.

The V call is TRBV24-1, the J call TRBJ2-1, with 8 bases aligning to TRBD2. CDR3 length: 17 residues. J gave up 1 base and V 4 bases, and 8 bases lay outside the gene matches. The germline CDR1 and CDR2 sequences are KGHDR and SFDVKD. CDR3: CATSDAAGGKSYNEQFF. CDR3 DNA: TGTGCCACCAGTGACGCCGCGGGGGGCAAGTCCTACAATGAGCAGTTCTTC.

V gene TRBV7-8 combines with J gene TRBJ1-1, with no clear D. V was trimmed by 3 bases and J by 3 bases, leaving 8 bases between them. This CDR3 is built from 13 residues. Germline V lookup: CDR1 SGHVS, CDR2 FQNEAQ. DNA of the CDR3: TGTGCCAGCAGCTTTGGACCGGACACTGAAGCTTTCTTT. This codes for CASSFGPDTEAFF. The full variable domain, in which reference TRBV7-8 and TRBJ1-1 provide the parts outside the CDR3, is GAGVSQSPRYKVAKRGQDVALRCDPISGHVSLFWYQQALGQGPEFLTYFQNEAQLDKSGLPSDRFFAERPEGSVSTLKIQRTQQEDSAVYLCASSFGPDTEAFFGQGTRLTVV.

CDR3 amino acids: CASSFAGLEAFF. DNA of the CDR3: TGTGCCAGCAGTTTTGCGGGTCTTGAAGCTTTCTTT. The genes are TRBV12-3 or TRBV12-4 and TRBJ1-1; D gene ambiguous. V was cut by 3 bases and J by 7 bases, with 9 bases left in between. CDR3 length equals 12 residues.

The rearrangement uses TRBV14 and TRBJ1-1; no reliable D call. V gave up 7 bases and J gave up 1 base, with 10 bases separating them. The germline gives CDR1 SGHDN, CDR2 FVKESK. There are 13 residues in the CDR3. CDR3 DNA: TGTGCCAGCAACGGTGGGAAGAACACTGAAGCTTTCTTT. Translation: CASNGGKNTEAFF.

This clonotype was recorded many times. The rearrangement joins TRBV20-1 to TRBJ2-6; D ambiguous. The CDR3 is made up of 14 amino acids. CDR1 DFQATT and CDR2 SNEGSKA come from the germline V gene (reference sequence). V was clipped by 3 bases and J by 0 bases, with 6 bases between them. CDR3 amino acids: CSASQVSGANVLTF. In DNA, the CDR3 is TGCAGTGCTAGCCAGGTCTCTGGGGCCAACGTCCTGACTTTC.

This clonotype was seen a handful of times. The rearrangement uses TRBV6-6 and TRBJ2-5; possibly TRBD1 or TRBD2 for D (6 bases each). The V end lost 6 bases, the J end lost 4 bases, and 15 bases lay between the germline ends. Germline CDR1 reads MNHNY; CDR2 reads SVGAGI (reference sequence). CDR3 length: 14 residues. The DNA of the CDR3 is TGTGCCAGCAGGCCCGGGGGCTCATCAGAGACCCAGTACTTC. Translated, it gives CASRPGGSSETQYF.

The chain couples TRBV6-5 to TRBJ2-3, with TRBD2 matching 11 bases. V shed 6 bases and J 0 bases; nucleotides not matched to a gene: 5. The germline CDR1 and CDR2 sequences are MNHEY and SVGAGI. The CDR3 consists of 16 residues. The CDR3 bases are TGTGCCAGCAGGATAACTAGCGGGGGTAGCACAGATACGCAGTATTTT. Translating gives CASRITSGGSTDTQYF.

The genes are TRBV29-1 and TRBJ2-1; 7 nucleotides match TRBD1. The CDR3 contains 14 residues. The V gene's germline CDR1 is SQVTM and CDR2 ANQGSEA. Trimming took 6 bases from V and 3 from J; bases not matched to a gene: 8. CDR3 amino acids: CSVDSGTVYNEQFF. CDR3 coding DNA: TGCAGCGTGGACTCAGGGACAGTCTACAATGAGCAGTTCTTC.

This clonotype was counted a few times. For the CDR3, the DNA is TGTGCCAGCAGCGTCTCCCTAGGTTACAATGAGCAGTTCTTC. It specifies CASSVSLGYNEQFF. The chain has TRBV9 and TRBJ2-1, with D unresolved. CDR3 length: 14 amino acids. The germline V gene encodes CDR1 SGDLS and CDR2 YYNGEE. The V gene lost 2 bases and the J gene lost 4 bases, with 10 bases spanning the gap.

The chain links TRBV20-1 to TRBJ2-1, with 12 bases identical to TRBD2. The V gene end was trimmed by 3 bases and the J gene end by 6 bases; junction bases not matched to a gene: 12. CDR3 length: 17 residues. CDR1 and CDR2 from the germline V gene are DFQATT and SNEGSKA (reference sequence). The CDR3 spells CSASPAKLAGGTNEQFF. For the CDR3, the DNA is TGCAGTGCTAGTCCTGCGAAGCTAGCGGGGGGGACCAATGAGCAGTTCTTC.

This clonotype was detected only a few times. This chain links TRBV12-3 or TRBV12-4 with TRBJ2-3; D perhaps matches TRBD1 (5 bases). This CDR3 has 13 residues. The V end was cut by 5 bases, the J end by 4 bases, with 10 bases between. The CDR3 spells CASSRDRPDTQYF. CDR3 nucleotides: TGTGCCAGCAGTCGCGACAGACCAGATACGCAGTATTTT.

Only a few counts were recorded for this clonotype. The chain employs TRBV7-6 and TRBJ1-2, with 9 positions matching TRBD1. Trimming cost V 4 bases and J 6 bases; bases outside gene matches: 15. Germline CDR1 reads SGHVS; CDR2 reads FNYEAQ. This CDR3 is built from 17 residues. CDR3 amino acids: CASSCPPVRGQGDGYTF. CDR3 nucleotide sequence: TGTGCCAGCAGCTGCCCCCCCGTCAGGGGACAGGGAGATGGCTACACCTTC.

This chain uses TRBV6-5 with TRBJ2-1; D unresolved. The DNA end lines up better with TRBJ2-7; the J call may be wrong. Germline CDR1 reads MNHEY; CDR2 reads SVGAGI. There are 15 residues in the CDR3. DNA for the CDR3: TGTGCCAGCAGCCTTGGCTTTAGCTCCTACAATGAGCAGTACTTC. Encoded protein: CASSLGFSSYNEQYF.

This clonotype was seen more than once but under ten times. The CDR3 DNA reads as TGTGCCAGCAGCCAAGTAGGACTCCTCGGGAGCGAGCAGTACTTC. It translates to CASSQVGLLGSEQYF. The rearrangement joins TRBV14 to TRBJ2-5; the D gene is possibly TRBD2 (6 bases). The J call may not be correct, given that the DNA end is closer to TRBJ2-7. This CDR3 region has 15 residues. The germline V gene encodes CDR1 SGHDN and CDR2 FVKESK.

Worth noting for this clonotype: Sequence at one end of the junction differs from germline and may be a read error. The rearrangement links TRBV7-2 to TRBJ2-1; D unresolved. The CDR3 covers 15 residues. The V gene's germline CDR1 is SGHTA and CDR2 FQGNSA. CDR3 in amino acids: CASSLAASSYSEQFF. In DNA, the CDR3 is TGTGCCAGCAGCTTAGCAGCCAGCTCCTACAGTGAGCAGTTCTTC.

This chain joins TRBV4-3 and TRBJ1-2, with 9 bases lining up with TRBD1. The CDR3 extends over 15 amino acids. The V gene end was trimmed by 0 bases and the J gene end by 5 bases; junction bases not matched to a gene: 4. Per germline, CDR1 LGHNA and CDR2 YSLEER. The CDR3 nucleotides read TGCGCCAGCAGCCAAGAGTTACAGGGGGCTTATGGCTACACCTTC. Translated, it gives CASSQELQGAYGYTF.

The chain carries TRBV6-6 and TRBJ1-6; D ambiguous. V was pared by 5 bases and J by 18 bases, with 17 bases between. Germline V gives CDR1 MNHNY, CDR2 SVGAGI (reference sequence). This CDR3 is 12 amino acids long. This chain's CDR3 is CASSLPSPVPHF. CDR3 DNA: TGTGCCAGCAGTCTCCCTTCTCCCGTTCCCCACTTT.

The V gene is TRBV7-6, the J gene TRBJ2-5, with a possible D match to TRBD2 (5 bases). The CDR3 covers 15 residues. The germline V gene has CDR1 SGHVS and CDR2 FNYEAQ. V was clipped by 1 base and J by 0 bases, with 9 bases between them. DNA for the CDR3: TGTGCCAGCAGCTTAGGGGTGACTAACCAAGAGACCCAGTACTTC. It specifies CASSLGVTNQETQYF.

The CDR3 sequence: CASKPGSNYGYTF. CDR3 DNA: TGTGCCAGCAAACCGGGATCTAACTATGGCTACACCTTC. V gene TRBV6-6 combines with J gene TRBJ1-2; D ambiguous. The CDR3 is 13 amino acids. V was shortened by 7 bases and J by 0 bases, with 9 bases between the two germline ends. Germline V lookup: CDR1 MNHNY, CDR2 SVGAGI (reference sequence).

A few counts support this clonotype. The rearrangement joins TRBV6-2 or TRBV6-3 to TRBJ1-6; 10 bases agree with TRBD1. Losses at the gene ends were 6 bases for V and 8 bases for J; bases not matched to a gene: 19. The CDR3 has 19 residues. Germline values: CDR1 MNHEY, CDR2 SVGEGT. The CDR3 sequence is CASRRPALSGTGVHSPLHF. The CDR3 DNA is TGTGCCAGCAGAAGACCGGCTCTCTCGGGGACAGGGGTTCATTCACCCCTCCACTTT.

The rearrangement links TRBV2 to TRBJ2-1; tentatively, D is TRBD2 (6 bases). Per the germline V gene, CDR1 is SNHLY and CDR2 is FYNNEI. CDR3 size: 12 residues. The ends were cut back, 6 bases at V and 10 bases at J, with 13 bases in the middle. The CDR3 DNA reads as TGTGCCAGCAGGCGGGACTTGGCCGAGCAGTTCTTC. Translated, it gives CASRRDLAEQFF.